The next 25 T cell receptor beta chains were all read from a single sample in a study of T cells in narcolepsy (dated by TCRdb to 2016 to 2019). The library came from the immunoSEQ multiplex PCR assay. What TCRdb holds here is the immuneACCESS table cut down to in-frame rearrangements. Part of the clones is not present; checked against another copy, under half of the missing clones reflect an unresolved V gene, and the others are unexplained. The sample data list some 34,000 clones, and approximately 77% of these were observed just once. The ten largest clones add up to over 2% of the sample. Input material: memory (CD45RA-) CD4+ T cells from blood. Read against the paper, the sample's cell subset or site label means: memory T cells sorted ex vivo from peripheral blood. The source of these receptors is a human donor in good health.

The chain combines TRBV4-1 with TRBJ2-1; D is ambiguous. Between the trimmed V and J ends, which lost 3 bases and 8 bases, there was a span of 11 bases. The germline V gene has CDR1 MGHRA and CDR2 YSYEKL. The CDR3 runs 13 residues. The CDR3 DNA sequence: TGCGCCAGCAGCCAGGTCTCGGTGGATGAGCAGTTCTTC. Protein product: CASSQVSVDEQFF.

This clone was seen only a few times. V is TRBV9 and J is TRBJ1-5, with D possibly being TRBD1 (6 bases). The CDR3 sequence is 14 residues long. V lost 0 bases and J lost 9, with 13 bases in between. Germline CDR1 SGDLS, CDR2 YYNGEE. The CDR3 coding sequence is TGTGCCAGCAGCGTAGAGGGAGGGGGATGGCCCCAGCATTTT. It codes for CASSVEGGGWPQHF.

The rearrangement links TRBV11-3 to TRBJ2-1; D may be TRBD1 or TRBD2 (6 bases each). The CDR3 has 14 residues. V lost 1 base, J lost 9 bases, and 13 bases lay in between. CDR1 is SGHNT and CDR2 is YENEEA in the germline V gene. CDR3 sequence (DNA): TGTGCCAGCAGCTTAGGACTACAGGGAGGTGAGCAGTTCTTC. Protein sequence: CASSLGLQGGEQFF.

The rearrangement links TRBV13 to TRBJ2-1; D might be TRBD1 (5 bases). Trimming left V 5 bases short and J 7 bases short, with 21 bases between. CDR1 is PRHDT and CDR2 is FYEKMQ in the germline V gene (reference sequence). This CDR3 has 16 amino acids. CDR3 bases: TGTGCCAGCAGCCGTACCCAGGGAACTGGTCCGAATGAGCAGTTCTTC. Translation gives CASSRTQGTGPNEQFF.

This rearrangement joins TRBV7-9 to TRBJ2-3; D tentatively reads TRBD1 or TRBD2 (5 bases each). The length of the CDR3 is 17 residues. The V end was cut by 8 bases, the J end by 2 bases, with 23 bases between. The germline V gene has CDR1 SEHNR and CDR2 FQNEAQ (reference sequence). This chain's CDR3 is CASSIPGKGRYTDTQYF. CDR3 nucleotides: TGTGCCAGCTCCATCCCCGGTAAGGGACGGTACACAGATACGCAGTATTTT.

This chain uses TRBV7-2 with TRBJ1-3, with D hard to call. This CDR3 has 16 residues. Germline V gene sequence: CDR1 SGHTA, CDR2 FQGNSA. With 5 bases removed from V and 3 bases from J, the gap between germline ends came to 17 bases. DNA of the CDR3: TGTGCCAGCAGCGCCGGGCGGGTGATCGGTGGAAACACCATATATTTT. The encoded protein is CASSAGRVIGGNTIYF.

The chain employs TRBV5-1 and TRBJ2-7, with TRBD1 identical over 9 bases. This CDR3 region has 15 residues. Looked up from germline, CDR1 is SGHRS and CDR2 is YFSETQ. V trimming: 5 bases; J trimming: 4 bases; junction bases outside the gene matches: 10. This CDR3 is CASSEGTGPIYEQYF. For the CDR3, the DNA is TGCGCCAGCAGTGAAGGGACAGGGCCGATTTACGAGCAGTACTTC.

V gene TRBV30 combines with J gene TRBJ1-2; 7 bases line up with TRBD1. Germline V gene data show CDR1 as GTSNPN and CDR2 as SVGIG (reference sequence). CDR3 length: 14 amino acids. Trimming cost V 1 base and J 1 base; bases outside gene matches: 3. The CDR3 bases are TGTGCCTGGAGTGCAGGGGGAGGTAACTATGGCTACACCTTC. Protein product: CAWSAGGGNYGYTF.

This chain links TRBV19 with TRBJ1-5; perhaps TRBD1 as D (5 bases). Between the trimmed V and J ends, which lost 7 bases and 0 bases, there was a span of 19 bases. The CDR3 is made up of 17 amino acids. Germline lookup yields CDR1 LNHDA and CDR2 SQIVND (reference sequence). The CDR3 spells CASTPTGGFLSNQPQHF. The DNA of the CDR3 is TGTGCCAGTACCCCCACTGGGGGGTTTCTTAGCAATCAGCCCCAGCATTTT. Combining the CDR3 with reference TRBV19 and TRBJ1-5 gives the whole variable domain DGGITQSPKYLFRKEGQNVTLSCEQNLNHDAMYWYRQDPGQGLRLIYYSQIVNDFQKGDIAEGYSVSREKKESFPLTVTSAQKNPTAFYLCASTPTGGFLSNQPQHFGDGTRLSIL.

The CDR3 loop is CASSVGTSGSFEQFF. The CDR3 DNA follows: TGTGCCAGCAGCGTGGGGACTAGCGGGTCGTTTGAGCAGTTCTTC. The rearrangement links TRBV9 to TRBJ2-1; 12 bases match TRBD2. Looked up from germline, CDR1 is SGDLS and CDR2 is YYNGEE. V was pared by 2 bases and J by 9 bases, with 6 bases of the junction left unmatched. There are 15 residues in the CDR3. The full variable domain, completed using reference TRBV9 and TRBJ2-1, is DSGVTQTPKHLITATGQRVTLRCSPRSGDLSVYWYQQSLDQGLQFLIQYYNGEERAKGNILERFSAQQFPDLHSELNLSSLELGDSALYFCASSVGTSGSFEQFFGPGTRLTVL.

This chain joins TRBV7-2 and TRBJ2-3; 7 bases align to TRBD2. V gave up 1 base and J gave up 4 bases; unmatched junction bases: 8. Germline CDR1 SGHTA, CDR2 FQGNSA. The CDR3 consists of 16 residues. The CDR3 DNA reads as TGTGCCAGCAGCTTAGTTCGGCTAGCGGTCCCAGATACGCAGTATTTT. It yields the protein CASSLVRLAVPDTQYF.

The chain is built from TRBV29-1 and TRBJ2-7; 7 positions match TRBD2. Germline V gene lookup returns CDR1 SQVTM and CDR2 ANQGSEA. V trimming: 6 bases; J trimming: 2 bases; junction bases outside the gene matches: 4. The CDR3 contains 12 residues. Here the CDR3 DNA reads TGCAGCGTACGAGGGACTACCTACGAGCAGTACTTC. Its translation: CSVRGTTYEQYF.

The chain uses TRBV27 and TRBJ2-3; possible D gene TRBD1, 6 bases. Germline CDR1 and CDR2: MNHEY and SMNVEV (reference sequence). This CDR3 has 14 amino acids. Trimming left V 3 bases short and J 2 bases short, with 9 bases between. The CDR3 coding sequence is TGTGCCAGCAGTTTCCGGGACAACACAGATACGCAGTATTTT. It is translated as CASSFRDNTDTQYF.

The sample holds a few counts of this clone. The CDR3 DNA follows: TGCGCCAGCAGTGTTCCGCCAACCTACGAGCAGTACTTC. Amino acids: CASSVPPTYEQYF. The rearrangement uses TRBV10-2 and TRBJ2-7; D gene unclear. The CDR3 extends over 13 amino acids. Trimming shortened V by 4 bases and J by 2 bases, and 9 bases separated the two germline ends. Germline lookup yields CDR1 WSHSY and CDR2 SAAADI.

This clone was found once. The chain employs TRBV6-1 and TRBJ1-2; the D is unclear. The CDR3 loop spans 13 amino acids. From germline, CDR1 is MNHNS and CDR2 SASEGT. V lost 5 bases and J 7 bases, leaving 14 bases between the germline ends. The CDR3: CASSSDQTRGYTF. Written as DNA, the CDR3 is TGTGCCAGCAGTTCCGATCAGACACGTGGCTACACCTTC.

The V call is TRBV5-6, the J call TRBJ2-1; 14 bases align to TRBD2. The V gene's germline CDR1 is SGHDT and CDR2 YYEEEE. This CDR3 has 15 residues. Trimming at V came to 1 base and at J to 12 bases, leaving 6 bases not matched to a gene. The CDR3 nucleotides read TGTGCCAGCAGCTTGTATGGGACTAGCGGGAGATGGCAGTTCTTC. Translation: CASSLYGTSGRWQFF. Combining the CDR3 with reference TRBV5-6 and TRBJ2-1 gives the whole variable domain DAGVTQSPTHLIKTRGQQVTLRCSPKSGHDTVSWYQQALGQGPQFIFQYYEEEERQRGNFPDRFSGHQFPNYSSELNVNALLLGDSALYLCASSLYGTSGRWQFFGPGTRLTVL.

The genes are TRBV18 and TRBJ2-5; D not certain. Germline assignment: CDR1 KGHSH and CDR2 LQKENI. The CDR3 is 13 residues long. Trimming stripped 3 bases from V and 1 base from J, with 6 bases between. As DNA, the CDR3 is TGTGCCAGCTCACCGGGCAGCCAAGAGACCCAGTACTTC. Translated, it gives CASSPGSQETQYF.

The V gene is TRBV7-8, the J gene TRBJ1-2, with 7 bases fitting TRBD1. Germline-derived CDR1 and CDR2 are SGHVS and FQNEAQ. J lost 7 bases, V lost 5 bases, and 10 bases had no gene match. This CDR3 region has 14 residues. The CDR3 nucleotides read TGTGCCAGCAGCAACAACAGGGGAAGCGCTGGCTACACCTTC. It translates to CASSNNRGSAGYTF. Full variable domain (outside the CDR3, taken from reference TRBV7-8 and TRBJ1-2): GAGVSQSPRYKVAKRGQDVALRCDPISGHVSLFWYQQALGQGPEFLTYFQNEAQLDKSGLPSDRFFAERPEGSVSTLKIQRTQQEDSAVYLCASSNNRGSAGYTFGSGTRLTVV.

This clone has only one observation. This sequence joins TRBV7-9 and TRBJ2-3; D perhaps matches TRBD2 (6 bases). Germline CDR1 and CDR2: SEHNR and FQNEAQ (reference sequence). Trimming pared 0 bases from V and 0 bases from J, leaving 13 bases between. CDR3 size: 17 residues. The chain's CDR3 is CASSLAPGLSSTDTQYF. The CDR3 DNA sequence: TGTGCCAGCAGCTTAGCTCCGGGACTCTCTAGCACAGATACGCAGTATTTT.

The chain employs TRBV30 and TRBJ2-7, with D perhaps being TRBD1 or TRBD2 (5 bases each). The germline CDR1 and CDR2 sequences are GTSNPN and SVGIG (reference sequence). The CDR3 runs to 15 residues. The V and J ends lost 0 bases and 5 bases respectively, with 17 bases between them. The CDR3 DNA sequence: TGTGCCTGGAGTGTAACGTCGGCGAGGGGCCACGAGCAGTACTTC. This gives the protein CAWSVTSARGHEQYF.

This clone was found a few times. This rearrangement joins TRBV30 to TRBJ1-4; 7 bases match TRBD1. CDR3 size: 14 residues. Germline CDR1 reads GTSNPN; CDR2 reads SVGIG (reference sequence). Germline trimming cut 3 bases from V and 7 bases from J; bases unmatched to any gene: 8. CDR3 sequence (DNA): TGTGCCTGGAGGAGACAGGGAGGATCTGAAAAACTGTTTTTT. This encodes CAWRRQGGSEKLFF.

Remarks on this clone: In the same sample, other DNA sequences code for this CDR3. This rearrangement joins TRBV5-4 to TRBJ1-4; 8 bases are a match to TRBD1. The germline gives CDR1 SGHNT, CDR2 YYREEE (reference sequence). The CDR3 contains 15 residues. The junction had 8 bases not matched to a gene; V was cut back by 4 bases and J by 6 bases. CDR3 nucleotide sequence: TGTGCCAGCAGCCCCGGGACAGGTATAGATGAAAAACTGTTTTTT. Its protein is CASSPGTGIDEKLFF.

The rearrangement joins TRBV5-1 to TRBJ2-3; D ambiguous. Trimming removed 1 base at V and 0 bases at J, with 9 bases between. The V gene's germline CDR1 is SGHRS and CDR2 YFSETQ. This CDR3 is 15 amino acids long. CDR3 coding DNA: TGCGCCAGCAGCTTGACCGGGCAAAGCACAGATACGCAGTATTTT. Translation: CASSLTGQSTDTQYF.

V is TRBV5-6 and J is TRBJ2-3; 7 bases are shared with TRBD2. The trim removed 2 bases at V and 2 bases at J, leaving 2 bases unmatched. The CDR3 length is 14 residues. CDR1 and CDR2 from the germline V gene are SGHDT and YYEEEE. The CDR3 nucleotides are TGTGCCAGCAGCTTCCGGGGGGTCACAGATACGCAGTATTTT. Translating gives CASSFRGVTDTQYF.

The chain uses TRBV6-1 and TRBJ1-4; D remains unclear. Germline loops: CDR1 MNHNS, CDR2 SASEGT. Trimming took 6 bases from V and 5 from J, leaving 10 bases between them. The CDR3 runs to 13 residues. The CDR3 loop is CASRTQGNEKLFF. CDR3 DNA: TGTGCCAGCAGAACACAAGGAAATGAAAAACTGTTTTTT.